These 19 T cell receptor beta chains were all obtained from the same sample, sequenced in a study of cytomegalovirus exposure and HLA in healthy donors. It was with 60 Vbeta and 13 Jbeta primers that the PCR ran. Profiling relied on immunoSEQ multiplex PCR, and the TCRdb table lists in-frame clones only, not all of them. The table shows some 200,000 clones, with roughly three quarters occurring only once. Sequencing was done on a sample of PBMCs. These TCRs come from a woman in her forties or fifties in good health and CMV-seronegative.

J is TRBJ2-3 and V is TRBV2; TRBD2 agrees at 7 bases. The V and J ends lost 5 bases and 1 base, in that order; junction bases with no gene match: 9. CDR1 is SNHLY and CDR2 is FYNNEI in the germline V gene. The CDR3 extends over 16 amino acids. CDR3: CASSHPAGRGTDTQYF. The CDR3 nucleotides are TGTGCCAGCAGTCACCCAGCGGGGCGAGGCACAGATACGCAGTATTTT.

The chain has TRBV9 and TRBJ1-2; unclear D gene. Germline V CDR1 and CDR2: SGDLS, YYNGEE. The V gene lost 2 bases and the J gene lost 1 base, with 9 bases spanning the gap. The CDR3 is 14 residues long. CDR3 sequence: CASSVEGYNYGYTF. CDR3 sequence (DNA): TGTGCCAGCAGCGTGGAGGGATATAACTATGGCTACACCTTC.

The chain joins TRBV21-1 to TRBJ2-1; TRBD2, the D gene given by the table, was not confirmed from the DNA. TRBV21-1 is a listed pseudogene. The CDR3 contains 18 residues. DNA of the CDR3: TGTGCCAGCAGCAAATTGGGACTAGCGGGGTTCTCCTACAATGAGCAGTTCTTC. Its protein is CASSKLGLAGFSYNEQFF.

The chain employs TRBV6-6 and TRBJ2-2; 9 nucleotides match TRBD1. The junction had 5 bases not matched to a gene; V was cut back by 5 bases and J by 4 bases. The CDR3 is 15 amino acids. CDR1 and CDR2 (germline): MNHNY, SVGAGI (reference sequence). CDR3 coding DNA: TGTGCCAGCAGTAAAACAGGGGGCGGCACCGGGGAGCTGTTTTTT. It encodes CASSKTGGGTGELFF.

The chain carries TRBV7-6 and TRBJ2-5; D uncertain. The CDR3 runs 16 residues. Germline V gives CDR1 SGHVS, CDR2 FNYEAQ. The ends were cut back, 0 bases at V and 2 bases at J, with 13 bases in the middle. CDR3 region: CASSLASHGAQETQYF. The DNA for the CDR3 is TGTGCCAGCAGCTTAGCTAGTCACGGAGCTCAAGAGACCCAGTACTTC.

The CDR3 loop reads CASSKTGAQPQHF. As DNA, the CDR3 is TGTGCCAGCAGCAAGACAGGGGCTCAGCCCCAGCATTTT. The V gene is TRBV7-6, the J gene TRBJ1-5; 8 nucleotides align to TRBD1. The length of the CDR3 is 13 residues. Germline CDR1 and CDR2: SGHVS and FNYEAQ. J gave up 6 bases and V 5 bases, and 3 bases lay outside the gene matches. Filled out from reference TRBV7-6 and TRBJ1-5, the complete variable domain reads GAGVSQSPRYKVTKRGQDVALRCDPISGHVSLYWYRQALGQGPEFLTYFNYEAQQDKSGLPNDRFSAERPEGSISTLTIQRTEQRDSAMYRCASSKTGAQPQHFGDGTRLSIL.

The chain combines TRBV19 with TRBJ2-3; 9 bases fit TRBD2. The germline V gene encodes CDR1 LNHDA and CDR2 SQIVND (reference sequence). J was trimmed by 6 bases and V by 1 base; bases with no gene match: 8. CDR3 length: 16 residues. The CDR3 loop reads CASSIAPGLAWDTQYF. The DNA for the CDR3 is TGTGCCAGTAGTATAGCCCCGGGACTAGCATGGGATACGCAGTATTTT.

The chain uses TRBV5-1 and TRBJ2-3; D possibly corresponds to TRBD2 (5 bases). This CDR3 contains 16 residues. Germline lookup yields CDR1 SGHRS and CDR2 YFSETQ. Trimming removed 4 bases from V and 2 bases from J, with 17 bases in between. The CDR3 region is CASSPRAGVNTDTQYF. Here the CDR3 DNA reads TGCGCCAGCAGCCCGAGGGCTGGGGTTAACACAGATACGCAGTATTTT.

V is TRBV29-1 and J is TRBJ2-7; the D gene is possibly TRBD2 (7 bases). V lost 5 bases, J lost 6 bases, and 20 bases lay in between. Germline V gene sequence: CDR1 SQVTM, CDR2 ANQGSEA. The CDR3 length is 14 residues. The chain's CDR3 is CSVKSGGLSGEQYF. CDR3 nucleotide sequence: TGCAGCGTTAAGTCCGGGGGGCTAAGTGGCGAGCAGTACTTC.

The chain carries TRBV5-1 and TRBJ2-7; 7 positions agree with TRBD1. Germline V gives CDR1 SGHRS, CDR2 YFSETQ. With V trimmed by 5 bases and J by 0 bases, 2 bases remained unmatched. There are 13 residues in the CDR3. CDR3 coding DNA: TGCGCCAGCAGACAGGGGCCCTCCTACGAGCAGTACTTC. Translation: CASRQGPSYEQYF.

The chain couples TRBV29-1 to TRBJ1-4, with 9 bases that match TRBD1. Losses at the gene ends were 8 bases for V and 8 bases for J; bases not matched to a gene: 3. CDR1 and CDR2 (germline): SQVTM, ANQGSEA. CDR3 size: 11 residues. CDR3 DNA sequence: TGCAGCATGGGACAGGGAGAAAAACTGTTTTTT. It codes for CSMGQGEKLFF. Together with reference TRBV29-1 and TRBJ1-4, the CDR3 gives the full variable domain: SAVISQKPSRDICQRGTSLTIQCQVDSQVTMMFWYRQQPGQSLTLIATANQGSEATYESGFVIDKFPISRPNLTFSTLTVSNMSPEDSSIYLCSMGQGEKLFFGSGTQLSVL.

Comment on this clone: At one end the junction does not follow the germline gene, possibly because of a read error. V is TRBV7-9 and J is TRBJ1-4; D not certain. In germline, CDR1 is SEHNR, CDR2 FQNEAQ (reference sequence). The CDR3 is 13 amino acids. Written as DNA, the CDR3 is TGTTCCAGCAGCTTAACGGTTAATGAAAAACTGTTTTTT. Amino acids: CSSSLTVNEKLFF.

The rearrangement uses TRBV9 and TRBJ2-7, with D possibly TRBD2 on 5 matching bases. V lost 3 bases and J lost 3, with 13 bases in between. In germline, CDR1 is SGDLS, CDR2 YYNGEE. This CDR3 spans 14 amino acids. DNA of the CDR3: TGTGCCAGCAGCGGCGGCGGAGGCGGCTACGAGCAGTACTTC. The encoded protein is CASSGGGGGYEQYF. Looking up the rest from reference TRBV9 and TRBJ2-7 gives the full variable domain: DSGVTQTPKHLITATGQRVTLRCSPRSGDLSVYWYQQSLDQGLQFLIQYYNGEERAKGNILERFSAQQFPDLHSELNLSSLELGDSALYFCASSGGGGGYEQYFGPGTRLTVT.

The chain has TRBV28 and TRBJ1-1, with a tentative D call TRBD1 (5 bases). This CDR3 is built from 13 residues. CDR1 MDHEN and CDR2 SYDVKM come from the germline V gene. V was pared by 3 bases and J by 0 bases, with 5 bases between. The CDR3 DNA reads as TGTGCCAGCAGTTTGGGGCTGAACACTGAAGCTTTCTTT. Translation gives CASSLGLNTEAFF.

This chain joins TRBV9 and TRBJ2-3; D may be TRBD1 (5 bases). Germline V CDR1 and CDR2: SGDLS, YYNGEE. The CDR3 spans 15 residues. The V and J ends lost 0 bases and 3 bases respectively, with 11 bases between them. The CDR3 DNA sequence: TGTGCCAGCAGCGTAGATCCAGGGAAAACAGATACGCAGTATTTT. This codes for CASSVDPGKTDTQYF.

This clone appeared a single time. The V call is TRBV19, the J call TRBJ1-6; 8 bases line up with TRBD1. Losses at the gene ends were 0 bases for V and 8 bases for J; bases not matched to a gene: 3. This CDR3 comprises 15 residues. CDR1 LNHDA and CDR2 SQIVND come from the germline V gene (reference sequence). The CDR3 sequence is CASSIDQGADSPLHF. The CDR3 nucleotides read TGTGCCAGTAGTATAGATCAGGGGGCGGATTCACCCCTCCACTTT.

V and J are TRBV25-1 and TRBJ1-4, with D maybe TRBD1 (6 bases). V was trimmed by 6 bases and J by 5 bases, leaving 19 bases between them. This CDR3 region has 16 residues. Germline V gene data show CDR1 as MGHDK and CDR2 as SYGVNS. CDR3 bases: TGTGCCAGCAGCGGACAGACTCTTAAAAAGAATGAAAAACTGTTTTTT. Protein: CASSGQTLKKNEKLFF. Full variable domain (rest looked up from reference TRBV25-1 and TRBJ1-4): EADIYQTPRYLVIGTGKKITLECSQTMGHDKMYWYQQDPGMELHLIHYSYGVNSTEKGDLSSESTVSRIRTEHFPLTLESARPSHTSQYLCASSGQTLKKNEKLFFGSGTQLSVL.

This chain connects TRBV29-1 to TRBJ2-1; possibly TRBD2 for D (5 bases). CDR3 size: 13 residues. V was pared by 3 bases and J by 7 bases, with 13 bases between. In germline, CDR1 is SQVTM, CDR2 ANQGSEA. The CDR3 region is CSVDLARRNEQFF. In DNA form, the CDR3 reads TGCAGCGTTGATTTAGCGCGAAGGAATGAGCAGTTCTTC.

The chain combines TRBV5-1 with TRBJ1-5; D perhaps matches TRBD1 (5 bases). The V gene lost 4 bases and the J gene lost 3 bases, with 11 bases spanning the gap. Looked up from germline, CDR1 is SGHRS and CDR2 is YFSETQ. The CDR3 is made up of 14 amino acids. The CDR3 region has the DNA TGCGCCAGCAGCCCCGGACAAGTCAATCAGCCCCAGCATTTT. Encoded protein: CASSPGQVNQPQHF.